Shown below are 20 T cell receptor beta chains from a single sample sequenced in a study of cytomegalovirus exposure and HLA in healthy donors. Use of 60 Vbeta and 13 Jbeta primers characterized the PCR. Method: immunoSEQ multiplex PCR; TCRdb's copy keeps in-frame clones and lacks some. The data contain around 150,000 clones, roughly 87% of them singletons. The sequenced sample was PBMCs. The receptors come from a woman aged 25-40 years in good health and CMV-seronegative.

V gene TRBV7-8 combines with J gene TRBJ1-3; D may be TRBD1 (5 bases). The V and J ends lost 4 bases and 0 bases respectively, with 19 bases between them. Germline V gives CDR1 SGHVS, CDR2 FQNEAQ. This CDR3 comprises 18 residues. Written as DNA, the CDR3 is TGTGCCAGCAGCTACTCCACCCAACAGGTTTCCTCTGGAAACACCATATATTTT. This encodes CASSYSTQQVSSGNTIYF.

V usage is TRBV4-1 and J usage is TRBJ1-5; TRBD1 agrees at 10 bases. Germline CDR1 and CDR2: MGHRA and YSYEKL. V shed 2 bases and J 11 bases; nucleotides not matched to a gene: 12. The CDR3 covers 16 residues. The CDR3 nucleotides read TGCGCCAGCAGCCAATCAACCGGGACAGGGGTATGGACCCAGCATTTT. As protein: CASSQSTGTGVWTQHF.

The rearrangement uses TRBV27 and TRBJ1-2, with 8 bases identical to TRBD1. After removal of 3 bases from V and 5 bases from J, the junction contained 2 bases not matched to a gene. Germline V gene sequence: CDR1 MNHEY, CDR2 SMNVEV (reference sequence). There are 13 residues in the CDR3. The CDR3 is CASSFGQGYGYTF. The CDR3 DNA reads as TGTGCCAGCAGTTTCGGACAGGGTTATGGCTACACCTTC.

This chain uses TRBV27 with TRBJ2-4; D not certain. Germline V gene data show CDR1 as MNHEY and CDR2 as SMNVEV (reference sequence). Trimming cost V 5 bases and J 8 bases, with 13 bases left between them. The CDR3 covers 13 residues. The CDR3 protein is CASSPPPGDIQYF. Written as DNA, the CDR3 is TGTGCCAGCAGTCCGCCCCCTGGAGACATTCAGTACTTC.

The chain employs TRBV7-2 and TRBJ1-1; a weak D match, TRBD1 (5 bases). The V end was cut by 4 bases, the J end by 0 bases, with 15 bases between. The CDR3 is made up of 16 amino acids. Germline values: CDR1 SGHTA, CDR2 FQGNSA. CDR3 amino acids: CASSSNGDSLNTEAFF. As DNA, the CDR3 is TGTGCCAGCAGCTCAAATGGTGACAGTTTGAACACTGAAGCTTTCTTT.

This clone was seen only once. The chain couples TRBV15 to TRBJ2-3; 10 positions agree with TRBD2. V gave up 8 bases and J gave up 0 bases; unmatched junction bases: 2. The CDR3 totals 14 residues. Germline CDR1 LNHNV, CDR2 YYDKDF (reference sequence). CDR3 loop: CATASGRSTDTQYF. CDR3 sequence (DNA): TGTGCCACCGCTAGCGGGAGAAGCACAGATACGCAGTATTTT.

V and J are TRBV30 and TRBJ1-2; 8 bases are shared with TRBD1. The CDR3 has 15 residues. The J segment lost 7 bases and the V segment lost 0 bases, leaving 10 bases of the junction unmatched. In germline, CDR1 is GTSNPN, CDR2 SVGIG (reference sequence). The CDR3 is CAWSVLNRGISGYTF. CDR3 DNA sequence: TGTGCCTGGAGTGTACTCAACAGGGGGATAAGTGGCTACACCTTC.

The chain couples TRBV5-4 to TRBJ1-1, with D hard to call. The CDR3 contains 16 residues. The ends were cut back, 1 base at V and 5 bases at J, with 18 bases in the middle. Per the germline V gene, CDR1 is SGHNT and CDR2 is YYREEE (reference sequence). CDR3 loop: CASSLNPGNLGTEAFF. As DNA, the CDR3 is TGTGCCAGCAGCTTGAACCCGGGGAACTTAGGAACTGAAGCTTTCTTT.

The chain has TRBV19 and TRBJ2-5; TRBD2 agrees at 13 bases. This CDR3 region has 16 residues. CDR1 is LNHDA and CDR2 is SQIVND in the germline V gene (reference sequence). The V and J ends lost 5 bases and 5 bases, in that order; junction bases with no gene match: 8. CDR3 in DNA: TGTGCCAGTAGTCCACGGACTAGCGGGAGTGGGGAGACCCAGTACTTC. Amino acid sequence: CASSPRTSGSGETQYF.

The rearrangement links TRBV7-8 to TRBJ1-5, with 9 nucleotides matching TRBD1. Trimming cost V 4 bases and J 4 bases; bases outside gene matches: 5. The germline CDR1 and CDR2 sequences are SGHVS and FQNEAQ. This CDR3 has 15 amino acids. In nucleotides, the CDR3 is TGTGCCAGCAGCTCCACAGGGGGCGGGAATCAGCCCCAGCATTTT. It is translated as CASSSTGGGNQPQHF.

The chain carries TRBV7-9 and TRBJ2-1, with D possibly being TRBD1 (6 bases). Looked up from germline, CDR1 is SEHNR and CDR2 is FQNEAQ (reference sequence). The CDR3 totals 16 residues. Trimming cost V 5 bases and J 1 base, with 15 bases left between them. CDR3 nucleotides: TGTGCCAGCAGCACCTTACAGGGTCCGTCCTACAATGAGCAGTTCTTC. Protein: CASSTLQGPSYNEQFF. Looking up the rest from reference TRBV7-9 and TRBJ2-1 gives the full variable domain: DTGVSQNPRHKITKRGQNVTFRCDPISEHNRLYWYRQTLGQGPEFLTYFQNEAQLEKSRLLSDRFSAERPKGSFSTLEIQRTEQGDSAMYLCASSTLQGPSYNEQFFGPGTRLTVL.

In nucleotides, the CDR3 is TGTGCCAGCAGTGGCGCTCGGGGGTTGGTCTGGCAGCCCCAGCATTTT. It specifies CASSGARGLVWQPQHF. The chain combines TRBV27 with TRBJ1-5; the D gene is possibly TRBD1 (5 bases). The length of the CDR3 is 16 residues. From germline, CDR1 is MNHEY and CDR2 SMNVEV (reference sequence). V was shortened by 5 bases and J by 7 bases, with 21 bases between the two germline ends.

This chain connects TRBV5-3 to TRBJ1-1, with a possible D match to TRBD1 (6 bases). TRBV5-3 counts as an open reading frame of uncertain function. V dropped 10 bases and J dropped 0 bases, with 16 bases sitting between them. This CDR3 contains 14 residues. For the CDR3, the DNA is TGTGCCGAGGGGGAGCCGGGATTGAACACTGAAGCTTTCTTT. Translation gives CAEGEPGLNTEAFF.

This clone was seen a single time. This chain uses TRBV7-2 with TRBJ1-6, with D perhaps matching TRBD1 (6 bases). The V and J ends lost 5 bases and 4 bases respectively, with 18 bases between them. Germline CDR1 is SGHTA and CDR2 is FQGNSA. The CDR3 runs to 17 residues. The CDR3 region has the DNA TGTGCCAGCAGCCCGCAAACCGGGACAACATATAATTCACCCCTCCACTTT. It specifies CASSPQTGTTYNSPLHF. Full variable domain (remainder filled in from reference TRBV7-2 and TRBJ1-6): GAGVSQSPSNKVTEKGKDVELRCDPISGHTALYWYRQSLGQGLEFLIYFQGNSAPDKSGLPSDRFSAERTGGSVSTLTIQRTQQEDSAVYLCASSPQTGTTYNSPLHFGNGTRLTVT.

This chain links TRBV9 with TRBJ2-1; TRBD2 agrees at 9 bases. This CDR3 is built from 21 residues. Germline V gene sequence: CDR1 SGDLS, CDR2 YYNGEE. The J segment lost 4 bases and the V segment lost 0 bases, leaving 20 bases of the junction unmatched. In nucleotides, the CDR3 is TGTGCCAGCAGCGTAGGGCTTGGCAGGCGGACTAGCGCTGGAAGGTACAATGAGCAGTTCTTC. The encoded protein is CASSVGLGRRTSAGRYNEQFF. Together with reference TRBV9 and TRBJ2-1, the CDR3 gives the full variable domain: DSGVTQTPKHLITATGQRVTLRCSPRSGDLSVYWYQQSLDQGLQFLIQYYNGEERAKGNILERFSAQQFPDLHSELNLSSLELGDSALYFCASSVGLGRRTSAGRYNEQFFGPGTRLTVL.

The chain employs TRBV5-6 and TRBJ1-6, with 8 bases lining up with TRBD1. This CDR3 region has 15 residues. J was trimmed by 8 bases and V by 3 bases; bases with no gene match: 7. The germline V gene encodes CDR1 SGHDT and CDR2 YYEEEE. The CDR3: CASSSRGRGYSPLHF. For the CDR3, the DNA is TGTGCCAGCAGCTCCAGGGGGCGTGGGTATTCACCCCTCCACTTT.

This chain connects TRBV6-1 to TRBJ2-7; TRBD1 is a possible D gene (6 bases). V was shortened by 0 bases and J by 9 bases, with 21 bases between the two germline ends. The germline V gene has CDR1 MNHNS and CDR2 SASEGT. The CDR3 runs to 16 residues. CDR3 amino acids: CASSEAVDRPLWGQYF. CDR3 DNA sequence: TGTGCCAGCAGTGAAGCGGTTGACAGGCCCCTGTGGGGGCAGTACTTC.

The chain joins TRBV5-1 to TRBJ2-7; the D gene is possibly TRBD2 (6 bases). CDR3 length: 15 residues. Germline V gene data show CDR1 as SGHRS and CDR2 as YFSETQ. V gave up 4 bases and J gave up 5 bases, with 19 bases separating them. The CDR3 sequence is CASSNLGGGRDEQYF. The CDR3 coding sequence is TGCGCCAGCAGCAACCTGGGTGGAGGGCGTGACGAGCAGTACTTC. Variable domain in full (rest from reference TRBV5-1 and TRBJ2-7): KAGVTQTPRYLIKTRGQQVTLSCSPISGHRSVSWYQQTPGQGLQFLFEYFSETQRNKGNFPGRFSGRQFSNSRSEMNVSTLELGDSALYLCASSNLGGGRDEQYFGPGTRLTVT.

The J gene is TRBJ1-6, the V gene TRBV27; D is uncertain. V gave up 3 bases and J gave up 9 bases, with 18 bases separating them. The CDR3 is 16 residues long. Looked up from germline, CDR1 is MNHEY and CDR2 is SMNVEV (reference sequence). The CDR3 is CASSFRGQDRISPLHF. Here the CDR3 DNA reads TGTGCCAGCAGTTTTAGAGGGCAGGATCGTATTTCACCCCTCCACTTT.

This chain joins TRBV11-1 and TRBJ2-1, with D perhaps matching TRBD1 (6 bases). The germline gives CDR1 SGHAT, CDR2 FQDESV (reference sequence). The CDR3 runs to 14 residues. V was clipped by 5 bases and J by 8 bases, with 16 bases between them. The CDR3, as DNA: TGTGCCAGCAGCCCTCCGGACAGAAGGCATGAGCAGTTCTTC. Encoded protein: CASSPPDRRHEQFF.